The text below deals with one T cell receptor beta chain. CDR3 length: 13 amino acids. Germline CDR1 MNHEY, CDR2 SVGAGI. The V end was cut by 7 bases, the J end by 6 bases, with 15 bases between. The source of the sample is a study of cytomegalovirus exposure and HLA in healthy donors. This PCR relied on a set of 60 Vbeta primers and 13 Jbeta primers. The protocol was immunoSEQ multiplex PCR, while the TCRdb copy is restricted to in-frame clones and leaves out a portion. The table includes around 94,000 clones, 65% to 85% detected once. V gene TRBV6-5 combines with J gene TRBJ1-1; TRBD1 is a possible D gene (5 bases). The receptor's source is a man between 18 and 29 years old in good health and CMV-seronegative. The sequenced sample was PBMCs. CDR3 DNA: TGTGCCAGCACCCTGGGGCAAACTTCTGAAGCTTTCTTT. Encoded protein: CASTLGQTSEAFF.